This TCR beta chain derives from a study of response to subunit inactivated influenza vaccine. General study results and limits: The authors put forward the suggestion that each seasonal influenza vaccination may bring in only a limited number of new T cells.

Losses at the gene ends were 4 bases for V and 4 bases for J; bases not matched to a gene: 2. This CDR3 has 15 amino acids. Germline V lookup: CDR1 SGDLS, CDR2 YYNGEE. TCRdb reanalysed the RT-PCR reads using MiXCR and keeps one entry per CDR3 protein. The sample holds about 780,000 distinct CDR3 sequences, under 20% seen once. With regard to this clonotype: Antigen unknown. A much larger clone differs by one base, so this may be a read error.

The sequences come from PBMCs from blood, collected roughly 5 days after vaccination. V usage is TRBV9 and J usage is TRBJ2-1; TRBD2 matches at 13 bases. The source of this sequence is a man aged 50 to 59 who received an inactivated influenza vaccine. The CDR3 region has the DNA TGTGCCAGCAGCATGACTAGCGGGGGGTACAATGAGCAGTTCTTC. It codes for CASSMTSGGYNEQFF.